This T cell receptor (beta chain) derives from a study of CD8+ T cells in alopecia areata. Study summary: Tofacitinib therapy lasting 6 to 18 months was followed by 6 months off drug. The authors scored treated patients' severity by affected scalp percentage. Whole-study findings and limits: Tofacitinib significantly lowered scalp clonality and expanded CD8+ clones among the top 100.

Germline V lookup: CDR1 MDHEN, CDR2 SYDVKM. V dropped 4 bases and J dropped 2 bases, with 18 bases sitting between them. The CDR3 is 16 amino acids. Extraction of RNA preceded its reverse transcription into cDNA, which served as the sequencing template. This table comes from immunoSEQ multiplex PCR, and its TCRdb copy is limited to in-frame clones, with some not included. The data show over 150,000 clones, 55% to 70% seen once. For this clone: Antigen: not known.

The treatment is: oral pan-JAK inhibitor, 5-10 mg twice daily. T lymphocytes (CD4+ and CD8+) were sorted from PBMCs. The sequenced sample was CD4+ T cells sorted from blood, obtained at week 4, from a patient treated with tofacitinib. The chain links TRBV28 to TRBJ2-7; D possibly uses TRBD1 or TRBD2 (5 bases each). This TCR derives from a human donor with alopecia areata. The CDR3 protein is CASSSSGAGTAYEQYF. In DNA, the CDR3 is TGTGCCAGCAGTTCTTCCGGGGCCGGGACGGCCTACGAGCAGTACTTC.